Listed here are 26 T cell receptor beta chains from one sample, sequenced in a study of blood T cell repertoires in COVID-19. The method was immunoSEQ multiplex PCR; TCRdb's version includes in-frame clones alone and lacks a portion of them. The sample yields some 110,000 clones, more than 80% seen once. The sequenced sample was peripheral blood. These receptors came from a woman older than 75 with COVID-19, enrolled during active disease.

In nucleotides, the CDR3 is TGTGCCAGCAGCTTCCCAGCAACTATTAACTATGGCTACACCTTC. Translation: CASSFPATINYGYTF. The genes are TRBV7-9 and TRBJ1-2; D uncertain. Germline V gives CDR1 SEHNR, CDR2 FQNEAQ (reference sequence). The CDR3 is made up of 15 amino acids. V lost 3 bases and J lost 1, with 12 bases in between.

The chain combines TRBV3-1 (or the pseudogene TRBV3-2) with TRBJ1-1; D call uncertain. CDR1 is LGHDT, CDR2 YNNKEL, per germline (reference sequence). V was pared by 1 base and J by 1 base, with 7 bases between. This CDR3 has 14 residues. The CDR3: CASSQARKNTEAFF. The CDR3 coding sequence is TGTGCCAGCAGCCAAGCCAGAAAGAACACTGAAGCTTTCTTT.

The chain combines TRBV6-2 or TRBV6-3 with TRBJ2-1, with 8 bases aligning to TRBD1. From germline, CDR1 is MNHEY and CDR2 SVGEGT. With 0 bases clipped from V and 12 bases from J, the junction kept 7 bases outside the gene matches. This CDR3 comprises 14 residues. The CDR3 spells CASSYSLPGTGQFF. The DNA of the CDR3 is TGTGCCAGCAGTTACTCGTTACCTGGGACAGGGCAGTTCTTC.

V and J are TRBV28 and TRBJ1-5; TRBD1 agrees at 9 bases. Per the germline V gene, CDR1 is MDHEN and CDR2 is SYDVKM. The CDR3 has 15 amino acids. J gave up 1 base and V 4 bases, and 2 bases lay outside the gene matches. The CDR3 loop reads CASSSGQGSNQPQHF. CDR3 in DNA: TGTGCCAGCAGTTCGGGACAGGGAAGCAATCAGCCCCAGCATTTT.

The chain is built from TRBV5-1 and TRBJ2-5; tentatively, D is TRBD2 (6 bases). V was trimmed by 4 bases and J by 2 bases, leaving 18 bases between them. CDR1 is SGHRS, CDR2 YFSETQ, per germline. The CDR3 has 16 residues. The DNA of the CDR3 is TGCGCCAGCAGCCCCAGTGTGGGACTGGGGCAAGAGACCCAGTACTTC. This sequence encodes CASSPSVGLGQETQYF.

A few counts support this clone. The genes are TRBV11-2 and TRBJ2-1; the match to TRBD2 covers 8 bases. The CDR3 runs 17 residues. CDR1 and CDR2 from the germline V gene are SGHAT and FQNNGV. The ends lost 1 base at V and 8 bases at J; junction bases unmatched: 13. CDR3 sequence: CASSLVGGGLVGYEQFF. The DNA of the CDR3 is TGTGCCAGCAGCTTAGTGGGTGGGGGACTAGTCGGGTATGAGCAGTTCTTC. Supplemented by reference TRBV11-2 and TRBJ2-1, the full variable domain reads EAGVAQSPRYKIIEKRQSVAFWCNPISGHATLYWYQQILGQGPKLLIQFQNNGVVDDSQLPKDRFSAERLKGVDSTLKIQPAKLEDSAVYLCASSLVGGGLVGYEQFFGPGTRLTVL.

The chain uses TRBV15 and TRBJ2-2; no firm D call. The germline CDR1 and CDR2 sequences are LNHNV and YYDKDF (reference sequence). This CDR3 region has 13 residues. V lost 3 bases, J lost 3 bases, and 5 bases lay in between. Here the CDR3 reads CATSSLYTGELFF. The CDR3 DNA follows: TGTGCCACCAGCAGTCTCTACACCGGGGAGCTGTTTTTT.

The V gene is TRBV7-6, the J gene TRBJ2-7; 8 positions agree with TRBD1. The CDR3 runs to 15 residues. V dropped 4 bases and J dropped 3; count of bases not matched to a gene: 8. CDR1 SGHVS and CDR2 FNYEAQ come from the germline V gene. The CDR3 reads CASSSGQGVVYEQYF. The CDR3 DNA reads as TGTGCCAGCAGCTCAGGACAGGGTGTAGTCTACGAGCAGTACTTC.

The chain has TRBV7-8 and TRBJ2-7; 10 bases are a match to TRBD1. Germline V lookup: CDR1 SGHVS, CDR2 FQNEAQ. The CDR3 has 15 residues. V shed 6 bases, J shed 3 bases, and the junction held 8 bases outside the gene matches. CDR3 DNA: TGTGCCAGCAGAGCATCCGGGACAGGGGACTACGAGCAGTACTTC. The encoded protein is CASRASGTGDYEQYF.

V usage is TRBV5-1 and J usage is TRBJ1-4; a weak D match, TRBD1 (5 bases). The CDR3 covers 14 residues. Trimming shortened V by 4 bases and J by 7 bases, and 14 bases separated the two germline ends. The germline V gene encodes CDR1 SGHRS and CDR2 YFSETQ. This chain's CDR3 is CASSEYRSSEKLFF. CDR3 in DNA: TGCGCCAGCAGCGAATACAGGTCCAGTGAAAAACTGTTTTTT.

Note on this clone: The same CDR3 is also encoded by other DNA sequences in this sample. The V gene is TRBV5-1, the J gene TRBJ1-4, with 7 bases matching TRBD1. The V gene's germline CDR1 is SGHRS and CDR2 YFSETQ. The V gene end was trimmed by 0 bases and the J gene end by 5 bases; junction bases not matched to a gene: 1. The CDR3 loop spans 14 amino acids. In nucleotides, the CDR3 is TGCGCCAGCAGCTTGGGACAGGGCAATGAAAAACTGTTTTTT. This sequence encodes CASSLGQGNEKLFF.

The chain recombines TRBV3-1 (or the pseudogene TRBV3-2) with TRBJ1-4; 7 nucleotides align to TRBD1. CDR3 length: 17 amino acids. Trimming at V came to 0 bases and at J to 5 bases, leaving 9 bases not matched to a gene. Germline values: CDR1 LGHDT, CDR2 YNNKEL (reference sequence). CDR3 protein: CASSQEGFQGVNEKLFF. The CDR3, as DNA: TGTGCCAGCAGCCAAGAAGGATTTCAGGGGGTCAATGAAAAACTGTTTTTT.

This chain joins TRBV19 and TRBJ2-2, with D maybe TRBD1 (6 bases). Per the germline V gene, CDR1 is LNHDA and CDR2 is SQIVND (reference sequence). V was clipped by 8 bases and J by 2 bases, with 15 bases between them. The CDR3 is 15 amino acids. The CDR3 region is CASRTPGHNTGELFF. In DNA, the CDR3 is TGTGCCAGTCGGACTCCGGGACATAACACCGGGGAGCTGTTTTTT.

The chain combines TRBV18 with TRBJ1-6; D might be TRBD1 (6 bases). Germline V gives CDR1 KGHSH, CDR2 LQKENI. V was clipped by 3 bases and J by 10 bases, with 13 bases between them. The CDR3 covers 14 residues. In nucleotides, the CDR3 is TGTGCCAGCTCACCCGCACAGGGAGAATCACCCCTCCACTTT. This translates into CASSPAQGESPLHF.

This clone was observed a handful of times. The V gene is TRBV11-2, the J gene TRBJ2-2; no firm D call. Germline loops: CDR1 SGHAT, CDR2 FQNNGV. V gave up 1 base and J gave up 3 bases, with 18 bases separating them. The CDR3 runs to 18 residues. Here the CDR3 reads CASSLGQAFLPDTGELFF. As DNA, the CDR3 is TGTGCCAGCAGCTTAGGGCAGGCTTTCCTTCCGGACACCGGGGAGCTGTTTTTT. The whole variable domain, filled in from reference TRBV11-2 and TRBJ2-2, reads EAGVAQSPRYKIIEKRQSVAFWCNPISGHATLYWYQQILGQGPKLLIQFQNNGVVDDSQLPKDRFSAERLKGVDSTLKIQPAKLEDSAVYLCASSLGQAFLPDTGELFFGEGSRLTVL.

This chain connects TRBV3-1 (or the pseudogene TRBV3-2) to TRBJ2-7, with TRBD1 matching over 7 bases. The CDR3 extends over 15 amino acids. Per the germline V gene, CDR1 is LGHDT and CDR2 is YNNKEL (reference sequence). The V and J ends lost 3 bases and 0 bases, in that order; junction bases with no gene match: 5. The CDR3 here is CASSQGTDPSYEQYF. The CDR3, as DNA: TGTGCCAGCAGCCAGGGGACAGACCCCTCCTACGAGCAGTACTTC.

V gene TRBV19 combines with J gene TRBJ2-2; D is unresolved. Germline CDR1 LNHDA, CDR2 SQIVND (reference sequence). The CDR3 is made up of 13 amino acids. Deletions cut 7 bases from V and 0 bases from J, with 6 bases between. The CDR3 loop reads CASNLANTGELFF. In DNA, the CDR3 is TGTGCCAGTAACCTAGCGAACACCGGGGAGCTGTTTTTT.

This chain connects TRBV7-2 to TRBJ2-7, with D possibly matching TRBD2 (5 bases). The CDR3 totals 15 residues. Looked up from germline, CDR1 is SGHTA and CDR2 is FQGNSA. Trimming pared 5 bases from V and 0 bases from J, leaving 14 bases between. CDR3 amino acids: CASSPQASYSYEQYF. Written as DNA, the CDR3 is TGTGCCAGCAGCCCCCAAGCTAGCTACTCCTACGAGCAGTACTTC.

This chain connects TRBV29-1 to TRBJ1-5, with 7 nucleotides matching TRBD1. V trimming: 5 bases; J trimming: 4 bases; junction bases outside the gene matches: 5. Germline-derived CDR1 and CDR2 are SQVTM and ANQGSEA. The CDR3 runs to 13 residues. This CDR3 reads CSVQTGQNQPQHF. The CDR3 DNA is TGCAGCGTTCAGACAGGGCAAAATCAGCCCCAGCATTTT. The full variable domain, completed using reference TRBV29-1 and TRBJ1-5, is SAVISQKPSRDICQRGTSLTIQCQVDSQVTMMFWYRQQPGQSLTLIATANQGSEATYESGFVIDKFPISRPNLTFSTLTVSNMSPEDSSIYLCSVQTGQNQPQHFGDGTRLSIL.

The chain joins TRBV10-3 to TRBJ2-7; 7 bases map to TRBD1. Germline-derived CDR1 and CDR2 are ENHRY and SYGVKD. The CDR3 has 14 residues. V shed 2 bases, J shed 4 bases, and the junction held 5 bases outside the gene matches. The CDR3 DNA reads as TGTGCCATCAGTGAGCCCCGGGACAGATACGAGCAGTACTTC. It encodes CAISEPRDRYEQYF.

This chain's CDR3 is CAIAQGRDTEAFF. The CDR3 nucleotides are TGTGCCATTGCTCAGGGTAGGGACACTGAAGCTTTCTTT. The gene calls are TRBV10-3 and TRBJ1-1; D is possibly TRBD1 (5 bases). CDR1 ENHRY and CDR2 SYGVKD come from the germline V gene. The CDR3 contains 13 residues. V was shortened by 9 bases and J by 3 bases, with 14 bases between the two germline ends.

The chain carries TRBV28 and TRBJ1-4; 7 nucleotides line up with TRBD1. This CDR3 contains 13 residues. The J segment lost 6 bases and the V segment lost 6 bases, leaving 4 bases of the junction unmatched. Germline V gene sequence: CDR1 MDHEN, CDR2 SYDVKM. CDR3 sequence: CASRTGWDEKLFF. The CDR3 region has the DNA TGTGCCAGCAGGACAGGGTGGGATGAAAAACTGTTTTTT.

This rearrangement joins TRBV4-3 to TRBJ2-3; D might be TRBD1 (7 bases). The CDR3 is 19 amino acids. CDR1 LGHNA and CDR2 YSLEER come from the germline V gene. V lost 3 bases, J lost 3 bases, and 25 bases lay in between. CDR3 protein: CASSQNTPSGGQRTDTQYF. CDR3 sequence (DNA): TGCGCCAGCAGCCAGAATACCCCCTCCGGGGGACAGCGTACAGATACGCAGTATTTT.

Of note for this clone: The identical CDR3 is also encoded by other nucleotide sequences in the sample. The rearrangement joins TRBV9 to TRBJ2-2, with a possible D match to TRBD1 (5 bases). V lost 4 bases, J lost 2 bases, and 9 bases lay in between. Germline values: CDR1 SGDLS, CDR2 YYNGEE. The length of the CDR3 is 14 residues. For the CDR3, the DNA is TGTGCCAGCAGCCCTAGGACAAACACCGGGGAGCTGTTTTTT. As protein: CASSPRTNTGELFF.

The chain uses TRBV7-6 and TRBJ1-4; 7 bases agree with TRBD1. This CDR3 comprises 15 residues. V lost 5 bases to trimming and J lost 5 bases; unmatched junction nucleotides: 8. Looked up from germline, CDR1 is SGHVS and CDR2 is FNYEAQ. The CDR3 nucleotides read TGTGCCAGCAGCCCCCGGACAGGTGGAAATGAAAAACTGTTTTTT. It is translated as CASSPRTGGNEKLFF.

This clone has a single count. The rearrangement uses TRBV5-1 and TRBJ2-3; 13 bases fit TRBD2. The CDR3 contains 15 residues. V was pared by 4 bases and J by 5 bases, with 4 bases of the junction left unmatched. Germline assignment: CDR1 SGHRS and CDR2 YFSETQ. The CDR3 DNA sequence: TGCGCCAGCAGCGGGACTAGCGGGATGCAAGATACGCAGTATTTT. Its protein is CASSGTSGMQDTQYF.